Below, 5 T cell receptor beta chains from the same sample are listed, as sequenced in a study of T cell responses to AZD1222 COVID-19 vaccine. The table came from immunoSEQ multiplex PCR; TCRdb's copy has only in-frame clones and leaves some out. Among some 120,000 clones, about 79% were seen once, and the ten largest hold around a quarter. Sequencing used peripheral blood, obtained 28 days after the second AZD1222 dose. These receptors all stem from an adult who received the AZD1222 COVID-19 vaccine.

The CDR3 sequence: CASSDPSGTGVNEQYF. The CDR3 DNA follows: TGCGCCAGCAGTGACCCGAGCGGGACAGGGGTAAACGAGCAGTACTTC. The chain employs TRBV10-2 and TRBJ2-7, with 10 bases fitting TRBD1. CDR1 is WSHSY, CDR2 SAAADI, per germline. The CDR3 consists of 16 residues. J was trimmed by 5 bases and V by 3 bases; bases with no gene match: 10.

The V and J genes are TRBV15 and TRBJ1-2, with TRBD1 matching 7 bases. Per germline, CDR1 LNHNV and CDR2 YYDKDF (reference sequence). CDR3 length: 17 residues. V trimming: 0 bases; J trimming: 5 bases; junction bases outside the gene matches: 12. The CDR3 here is CATSRDTGGTALYGYTF. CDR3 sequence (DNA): TGTGCCACCAGCAGAGATACCGGGGGGACAGCCCTTTATGGCTACACCTTC.

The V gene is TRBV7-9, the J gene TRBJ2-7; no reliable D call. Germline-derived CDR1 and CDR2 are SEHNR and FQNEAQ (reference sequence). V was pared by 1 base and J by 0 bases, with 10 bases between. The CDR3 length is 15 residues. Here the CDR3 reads CASSLDGDSSYEQYF. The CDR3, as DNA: TGTGCCAGCAGCTTAGATGGGGATAGCTCCTACGAGCAGTACTTC.

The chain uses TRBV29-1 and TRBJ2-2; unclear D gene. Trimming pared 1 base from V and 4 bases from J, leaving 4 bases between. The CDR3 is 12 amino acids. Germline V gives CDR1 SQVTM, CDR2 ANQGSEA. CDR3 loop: CSVEGGTGELFF. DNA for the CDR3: TGCAGCGTTGAAGGGGGCACCGGGGAGCTGTTTTTT.

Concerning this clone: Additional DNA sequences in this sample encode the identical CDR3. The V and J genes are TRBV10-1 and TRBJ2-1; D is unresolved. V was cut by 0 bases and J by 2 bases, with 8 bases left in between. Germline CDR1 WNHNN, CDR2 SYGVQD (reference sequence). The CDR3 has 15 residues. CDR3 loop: CASSESSEPYNEQFF. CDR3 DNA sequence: TGCGCCAGCAGTGAGTCTTCAGAACCCTACAATGAGCAGTTCTTC.